Listed below are T cell receptor beta chains from one sample, sequenced in a study of long-term antiretroviral therapy in people with HIV. The assay was immunoSEQ multiplex PCR, and TCRdb's table has in-frame clones only and misses some. The sample lists roughly 39,000 clones, around 88% occurring once. The specimen comprised unsorted PBMCs, sampled just before starting antiretroviral therapy. These receptors were taken from a woman under 30 with HIV. Both conserved end residues are part of each CDR3. Each record gives: J gene, D gene, clone size, V gene, CDR3 DNA, CDR3 protein. A D gene is named only where the DNA matches it firmly. A row's size may be missing; if present it is once, few, many or a size class.

TRBJ2-2	-	-	TRBV27	TGTGCCAGCCCGCTTCCCGGGGAGCTGTTTTTT	CASPLPGELFF
TRBJ1-3	-	few	TRBV4-1	TGCGCCAGCAGCCAAGGTCCTGTTGTCGGCGTCTCTGGAAACACCATATATTTT	CASSQGPVVGVSGNTIYF
TRBJ2-7	-	-	TRBV4-3	TGCGCCAGCAGCCAAGATCTAAACTCCTACGAGCAGTACTTC	CASSQDLNSYEQYF
TRBJ2-7	TRBD2	-	TRBV6-6	TGTGCCAGCAGTTACTCCTGGGAGGGCCGGTACGAGCAGTACTTC	CASSYSWEGRYEQYF
TRBJ2-7	-	-	TRBV2	TGTGCCAGCATTAGGACACTCACCTACGAGCAGTACTTC	CASIRTLTYEQYF
TRBJ2-7	TRBD2	-	TRBV7-2	TGTGCCAGCAGCCTACCCTCAGAGGGTAGCGGGACCAGCTCCTACGAGCAGTACTTC	CASSLPSEGSGTSSYEQYF
TRBJ2-1	-	once	TRBV7-6	TGTGCCAGCAGCTTAGGGGACCTTGAGCAGTTCTTC	CASSLGDLEQFF
TRBJ2-7	-	-	TRBV10-2	TGCGCCAGCAGTGATGACTACGAGCAGTACTTC	CASSDDYEQYF
TRBJ2-1	TRBD2	-	TRBV5-1	TGCGCCAGCAACCCCCGTGGGCTTCTTGGGACTAGCGGGAGGGCCGGGGGCAATGAGCAGTTCTTC	CASNPRGLLGTSGRAGGNEQFF
TRBJ2-1	-	-	TRBV2	TGTGCCAGCAGCGAAAGGCAAATCAATGAGCAGTTCTTC	CASSERQINEQFF
TRBJ2-3	TRBD1	once	TRBV12-5	TGTGCTAGTGGTTTGTCGACAGGGGCAGATACGCAGTATTTT	CASGLSTGADTQYF
TRBJ2-7	TRBD1	-	TRBV7-9	TGTGCCAGCAGCTCTCCAGACAGGGGTTACTACGAGCAGTACTTC	CASSSPDRGYYEQYF
TRBJ2-2	-	-	TRBV6-4	TGTGCCAGCAGCGGACAATTTTCGACCGGGGAGCTGTTTTTT	CASSGQFSTGELFF
TRBJ2-4	TRBD2	-	TRBV20-1	TGCAGTGCTCAGACGGGGGGCATTCAGTACTTC	CSAQTGGIQYF
TRBJ1-5	-	-	TRBV5-8	TGTGCCAGCAGCTCCGAGGGATATAGCAATCAGCCCCAGCATTTT	CASSSEGYSNQPQHF
TRBJ2-3	TRBD2	once	TRBV6-5	TGTGCCAGCAGTTACCCTAGCGGGAGCAGCACAGATACGCAGTATTTT	CASSYPSGSSTDTQYF
TRBJ2-7	TRBD2	-	TRBV5-1	TGCGCCAGCAGCTTGGTTGCCAGCGGGATCTCGGTCTACGAGCAGTACTTC	CASSLVASGISVYEQYF
TRBJ2-3	-	-	TRBV9	TGTGCCAGCAGCCCGGGGACCAATACGCAGTATTTT	CASSPGTNTQYF
TRBJ2-7	TRBD2	few	TRBV4-3	TGCGCCAGCAGCCAAGACCCAGTTAGGGCGCGGACTAGCGGGAGGGCCAACGAGCAGTACTTC	CASSQDPVRARTSGRANEQYF
TRBJ2-7	TRBD2	-	TRBV11-2	TGTGCCAGCTTAGGGGGAGGTTTTAGCGGGACCTCCTACGAGCAGTACTTC	CASLGGGFSGTSYEQYF
TRBJ2-2	-	-	TRBV6-1	TGTGCCAGCCTTCAGGGGAGGAACACCGGGGAGCTGTTTTTT	CASLQGRNTGELFF
TRBJ2-1	-	-	TRBV28	TGTGCCAGCAGTCCTCGGACTCCTACCTACAATGAGCAGTTCTTC	CASSPRTPTYNEQFF
TRBJ2-1	-	-	TRBV27	TGTGCCAGCAGCCCCGGACCCATGGATGAGCAGTTCTTC	CASSPGPMDEQFF
TRBJ2-7	-	-	TRBV5-6	TGTGCCAGCAGCTCCCGAATAAGGACTGAATACGAGCAGTACTTC	CASSSRIRTEYEQYF
TRBJ2-7	TRBD1	-	TRBV7-6	TGTGCCAGCAGCCAGGACAGGGGACGCGAGCAGTACTTC	CASSQDRGREQYF
TRBJ2-7	-	few	TRBV28	TGTGCCAGCAGTTACAGGGCGAGCTCCTACGAGCAGTACTTC	CASSYRASSYEQYF
TRBJ2-7	TRBD2	-	TRBV18	TGTGCCAGCTCCCTTACGGGGGGGTCCTACGAGCAGTACTTC	CASSLTGGSYEQYF
TRBJ2-3	-	-	TRBV6-6	TGTGCCACCCTGTGGGTTCGGGACCTCACAGATACGCAGTATTTT	CATLWVRDLTDTQYF
TRBJ2-5	TRBD2	once	TRBV18	TGTGCCAGCTCACCCAGCGGGAGGGCCAGGGAGACCCAGTACTTC	CASSPSGRARETQYF